The 14 T cell receptor beta chains below were found in one sample sequenced in a study of glioma-infiltrating T cells after dendritic cell vaccination. Only in-frame clones appear in the TCRdb table, and some are missing; sequencing was by immunoSEQ multiplex PCR. This repertoire shows around 89,000 clones, around 84% found once; its top ten account for around 16%. Material: blood, obtained before dendritic cell vaccination. These receptors all come from a human donor with glioblastoma.

CDR3 region: CASSLTSGSGTGELFF. The CDR3, as DNA: TGCGCCAGCAGCTTGACTAGCGGGAGCGGTACCGGGGAGCTGTTTTTT. The chain employs TRBV5-1 and TRBJ2-2; TRBD2 matches at 11 bases. The V gene's germline CDR1 is SGHRS and CDR2 YFSETQ. The CDR3 covers 16 residues. Trimming took 1 base from V and 5 from J; bases not matched to a gene: 4.

The V and J genes are TRBV7-3 and TRBJ2-2; D gene uncertain. This CDR3 has 13 residues. Trimming cost V 4 bases and J 3 bases, with 6 bases left between them. Germline loops: CDR1 SGHTA, CDR2 FQGTGA. CDR3 loop: CASSSSYTGELFF. The CDR3 nucleotides read TGTGCCAGCAGCTCTTCTTACACCGGGGAGCTGTTTTTT.

The chain carries TRBV2 and TRBJ2-5; weak D call: TRBD1 (6 bases). Judging by the DNA end, TRBJ2-7 fits better; the J call may be wrong. The germline V gene encodes CDR1 SNHLY and CDR2 FYNNEI. CDR3 size: 15 residues. Here the CDR3 reads CASNFLAGANHEQYF. CDR3 nucleotides: TGTGCCAGCAACTTCCTCGCAGGGGCAAATCACGAGCAGTACTTC.

The sample holds a few counts of this clone. This chain uses TRBV2 with TRBJ2-7; tentative D call: TRBD1 (6 bases). The CDR3 runs to 11 residues. The V and J ends lost 8 bases and 7 bases respectively, with 12 bases between them. From germline, CDR1 is SNHLY and CDR2 FYNNEI. The CDR3 nucleotides read TGTGCCAGCGGACAGTCTCGGGAGCAGTACTTC. It encodes CASGQSREQYF.

The chain carries TRBV13 and TRBJ1-2, with D tentatively TRBD1 (5 bases). This CDR3 region has 14 residues. The V and J ends lost 5 bases and 2 bases respectively, with 12 bases between them. Germline CDR1 is PRHDT and CDR2 is FYEKMQ (reference sequence). CDR3 region: CASSPRGGNYGYTF. CDR3 nucleotides: TGTGCCAGCAGCCCAAGGGGTGGGAACTATGGCTACACCTTC.

The V gene is TRBV6-5, the J gene TRBJ2-7, with TRBD1 matching over 10 bases. The V gene's germline CDR1 is MNHEY and CDR2 SVGAGI. The CDR3 spans 14 residues. Trimming at V came to 6 bases and at J to 5 bases, leaving 7 bases not matched to a gene. The CDR3 is CASSDRGRIHEQYF. The CDR3 nucleotides are TGTGCCAGCAGCGACAGGGGGCGAATCCACGAGCAGTACTTC.

The rearrangement joins TRBV28 to TRBJ1-2, with 9 bases lining up with TRBD1. Germline V gene data show CDR1 as MDHEN and CDR2 as SYDVKM. V lost 7 bases to trimming and J lost 5 bases; unmatched junction nucleotides: 8. The CDR3 length is 14 residues. CDR3 nucleotides: TGTGCCAGCAACCAGGACAGGGGACTTTATGGCTACACCTTC. It yields the protein CASNQDRGLYGYTF.

The chain is built from TRBV4-1 and TRBJ2-3; 8 positions match TRBD2. This CDR3 has 15 amino acids. Trimming cost V 4 bases and J 6 bases; bases outside gene matches: 9. The germline V gene has CDR1 MGHRA and CDR2 YSYEKL. In DNA form, the CDR3 reads TGCGCCAGCAGCCCGCCTACTAGCGGTATCGATACGCAGTATTTT. Protein sequence: CASSPPTSGIDTQYF.

The chain couples TRBV19 to TRBJ1-1; D uncertain. The CDR3 is 16 amino acids. V was trimmed by 6 bases and J by 6 bases, leaving 23 bases between them. Germline V lookup: CDR1 LNHDA, CDR2 SQIVND (reference sequence). The CDR3 DNA reads TGTGCCAGTAGCCATACTCGGTCGTCAAGAGTTGCTGAAGCTTTCTTT. This translates into CASSHTRSSRVAEAFF.

This chain uses TRBV7-9 with TRBJ2-7, with 7 bases identical to TRBD1. V gave up 5 bases and J gave up 6 bases; unmatched junction bases: 10. Germline V CDR1 and CDR2: SEHNR, FQNEAQ (reference sequence). This CDR3 comprises 14 residues. The CDR3 DNA reads as TGTGCCAGCAGCAACGACAGGGTATTCTCCGAGCAGTACTTC. Amino acids: CASSNDRVFSEQYF.

V is TRBV6-5 and J is TRBJ1-3, with D perhaps TRBD1 (5 bases). The CDR3 contains 15 residues. Looked up from germline, CDR1 is MNHEY and CDR2 is SVGAGI. Trimming took 0 bases from V and 4 from J, leaving 10 bases between them. The CDR3 protein is CASSYSSGVGNTIYF. CDR3 DNA: TGTGCCAGCAGTTACTCGTCGGGGGTCGGAAACACCATATATTTT.

The chain carries TRBV11-2 and TRBJ2-7; no reliable D call. Trimming took 3 bases from V and 0 from J, leaving 9 bases between them. The length of the CDR3 is 14 residues. The V gene's germline CDR1 is SGHAT and CDR2 FQNNGV. The CDR3 here is CASSLGYSSYEQYF. Written as DNA, the CDR3 is TGTGCCAGCAGCTTGGGCTACAGCTCCTACGAGCAGTACTTC.

The V gene is TRBV19, the J gene TRBJ1-1, with a weak D call TRBD1 (5 bases). CDR1 and CDR2 (germline): LNHDA, SQIVND (reference sequence). The CDR3 totals 13 residues. Trimming stripped 2 bases from V and 6 bases from J, with 10 bases between. The CDR3 here is CASSIWGDAEAFF. In nucleotides, the CDR3 is TGTGCCAGTAGTATATGGGGGGATGCTGAAGCTTTCTTT.

This chain links TRBV28 with TRBJ2-5, with 7 bases matching TRBD1. This CDR3 is 14 amino acids long. J lost 5 bases, V lost 8 bases, and 11 bases had no gene match. Germline lookup yields CDR1 MDHEN and CDR2 SYDVKM. The DNA for the CDR3 is TGTGCCAGCCCCGACAGGGACATGGGTGAGACCCAGTACTTC. Translating it yields CASPDRDMGETQYF.